This TCR beta chain was captured in a study of cytomegalovirus exposure and HLA in healthy donors. As for the study in general: T cells numbering about 179 million yielded 95 million to 140 million unique TCR beta sequences in an earlier analysis.

Notes on the study in general: Cytomegalovirus-associated status was assigned to approximately 160 TCR beta chains. Within the data, a cluster of highly shared sequence variants was likely a sequencing artifact.

The PCR used 60 Vbeta and 13 Jbeta primers. Profiling relied on immunoSEQ multiplex PCR, and the TCRdb table lists in-frame clones only, not all of them. The sample has about 170,000 clones; under 90% are singletons. Comments on this clone: What it binds is not known.

V was pared by 3 bases and J by 4 bases, with 15 bases between. This CDR3 has 15 amino acids. Per the germline V gene, CDR1 is MNHNS and CDR2 is SASEGT. Sequenced: PBMCs. This sequence originates from a male donor in good health and CMV-seronegative. The rearrangement uses TRBV6-1 and TRBJ1-2, with a possible D match to TRBD1 (6 bases). CDR3 in DNA: TGTGCCAGCAGTGAGTCGATGGACAGAGCCTATGGCTACACCTTC. Protein sequence: CASSESMDRAYGYTF.